These T cell receptor beta chains were read from a single sample in a study of technical replicates of blood from a handful of donors. The table came from immunoSEQ multiplex PCR; TCRdb's copy has only in-frame clones and leaves some out. The repertoire includes about 88,000 clones, 80% to 95% of them detected once, and roughly 0.26% sits in the top ten. The sequenced sample was T cells isolated from PBMCs. Receptors originate from a human donor in good health. Both conserved end residues are part of each CDR3. The D gene is left open where the match is weak. The size of a clone is reported for some rows only, either as once, few or many, or as a class for expanded clones.

TRBD1	TRBV29-1	NA	TRBJ1-4	CSIWTGREKLFF	TGCAGCATATGGACAGGGCGGGAAAAACTGTTTTTT
NA	TRBV6-1	NA	TRBJ1-2	CASSGRNYGYTF	TGTGCCAGCAGTGGCAGGAACTATGGCTACACCTTC
TRBD1	TRBV6-5	once	TRBJ2-5	CASSMGTVQETQYF	TGTGCCAGCAGCATGGGGACAGTCCAAGAGACCCAGTACTTC
NA	TRBV7-6	NA	TRBJ2-3	CASSFVAGFTDTQYF	TGTGCCAGCAGCTTTGTGGCAGGGTTCACAGATACGCAGTATTTT
NA	TRBV27	NA	TRBJ1-1	CASSLSGGPTEAFF	TGTGCCAGCAGTTTATCTGGAGGGCCCACTGAAGCTTTCTTT
TRBD2	TRBV11-2	NA	TRBJ2-1	CASSPRLAGIYNEQFF	TGTGCCAGCAGCCCACGTCTAGCGGGGATTTACAATGAGCAGTTCTTC
TRBD1	TRBV6-5	NA	TRBJ1-3	CASSFSWDSSGNTIYF	TGTGCCAGCAGTTTTTCCTGGGACAGCTCTGGAAACACCATATATTTT
NA	TRBV2	NA	TRBJ2-5	CASSEGGSETQYF	TGTGCCAGCAGCGAGGGCGGGTCGGAGACCCAGTACTTC
TRBD2	TRBV6-5	NA	TRBJ2-7	CASSPRTSGDYEQYF	TGTGCCAGCAGTCCCCGGACTAGCGGGGACTACGAGCAGTACTTC
NA	TRBV19	NA	TRBJ2-6	CASSLTVVANVLTF	TGTGCCAGTAGTCTTACAGTGGTGGCCAACGTCCTGACTTTC
NA	TRBV7-6	NA	TRBJ2-2	CASSLVSRANTGELFF	TGTGCCAGCAGCTTAGTCTCCAGGGCCAACACCGGGGAGCTGTTTTTT
NA	TRBV7-9	NA	TRBJ2-7	CASIGQHYEQYF	TGTGCCAGCATCGGACAGCACTACGAGCAGTACTTC
NA	TRBV7-9	NA	TRBJ1-1	CASSFGQGRTEAFF	TGTGCCAGCAGCTTTGGGCAGGGGCGGACTGAAGCTTTCTTT
TRBD2	TRBV7-9	NA	TRBJ2-3	CASSTSGGAGDTQYF	TGTGCCAGCAGCACTAGCGGGGGGGCCGGGGATACGCAGTATTTT
NA	TRBV4-1	NA	TRBJ2-7	CASSQDPGLDEQYF	TGCGCCAGCAGCCAAGATCCAGGGTTGGACGAGCAGTACTTC
TRBD2	TRBV5-1	NA	TRBJ2-7	CASSLNAGGGQDEQYF	TGCGCCAGCAGCTTGAACGCGGGAGGGGGTCAGGACGAGCAGTACTTC
NA	TRBV30	NA	TRBJ1-1	CAWCGTANTEAFF	TGTGCCTGGTGTGGGACTGCGAACACTGAAGCTTTCTTT
TRBD1	TRBV5-1	NA	TRBJ2-5	CASSLSLWTGQGPQETQYF	TGCGCCAGCAGCTTGTCCCTCTGGACAGGACAAGGGCCACAAGAGACCCAGTACTTC
NA	TRBV27	NA	TRBJ2-5	CASSPDSGGGLSQETQYF	TGTGCCAGCAGCCCTGACAGCGGTGGGGGCTTATCCCAAGAGACCCAGTACTTC
TRBD1	TRBV19	NA	TRBJ1-2	CASSINLDRGGVGYTF	TGTGCCAGTAGTATTAACCTCGACAGGGGAGGGGTCGGCTACACCTTC
NA	TRBV19	NA	TRBJ1-5	CASSLPTSLYSNQPQHF	TGTGCCAGTAGTTTACCGACAAGCCTTTATAGCAATCAGCCCCAGCATTTT
TRBD1	TRBV25-1	NA	TRBJ1-5	CASRGTGPYQPQHF	TGTGCCAGCCGCGGGACAGGGCCATATCAGCCCCAGCATTTT
NA	TRBV7-2	NA	TRBJ2-3	CASSPRVAASTDTQYF	TGTGCCAGCAGCCCCAGGGTAGCAGCTAGCACAGATACGCAGTATTTT
TRBD1	TRBV18	NA	TRBJ1-5	CASSQKGTGTENQPQHF	TGTGCCAGCTCACAAAAAGGGACCGGGACAGAAAATCAGCCCCAGCATTTT
NA	TRBV4-1	NA	TRBJ2-7	CASSQVGARRYEQYF	TGCGCCAGCAGCCAAGTGGGCGCCAGGCGCTACGAGCAGTACTTC
TRBD2	TRBV9	NA	TRBJ2-7	CASSVGTSGRGTYEQYF	TGTGCCAGCAGCGTCGGGACTAGCGGGAGGGGAACCTACGAGCAGTACTTC
TRBD1	TRBV5-1	few	TRBJ2-7	CASYTGDRVSYEQYF	TGCGCCAGCTATACTGGCGACAGGGTATCCTACGAGCAGTACTTC
TRBD2	TRBV14	NA	TRBJ2-5	CASSRRLAGAETQYF	TGTGCCAGCAGCCGTAGACTAGCGGGAGCAGAGACCCAGTACTTC
TRBD2	TRBV10-3	once	TRBJ2-7	CAISASGGTYSYEQYF	TGTGCCATCAGTGCTAGCGGGGGGACCTACTCCTACGAGCAGTACTTC
NA	TRBV5-6	NA	TRBJ1-3	CASISRGSSGNTIYF	TGTGCCAGCATAAGTCGTGGGAGCTCTGGAAACACCATATATTTT
TRBD1	TRBV6-5	NA	TRBJ1-2	CASSLGQHYGYTF	TGTGCCAGCAGCTTGGGACAGCACTATGGCTACACCTTC
NA	TRBV5-1	NA	TRBJ2-7	CASSSGQHYEQYF	TGCGCCAGCAGCTCCGGACAGCACTACGAGCAGTACTTC
NA	TRBV11-1	NA	TRBJ2-7	CASSLGGSSYEQYF	TGTGCCAGCAGCTTAGGCGGCAGCTCCTACGAGCAGTACTTC
TRBD2	TRBV5-4	NA	TRBJ2-1	CASSLGLAGGLHEQFF	TGTGCCAGCAGCTTGGGACTAGCGGGAGGGTTGCATGAGCAGTTCTTC
TRBD1	TRBV7-8	NA	TRBJ1-2	CASSFSPGQTYGYTF	TGTGCCAGCAGCTTCAGCCCGGGACAGACCTATGGCTACACCTTC
NA	TRBV27	NA	TRBJ2-5	CASSFFGGAQETQYF	TGTGCCAGCAGTTTTTTCGGCGGGGCACAAGAGACCCAGTACTTC
NA	TRBV11-3	NA	TRBJ1-3	CASSSSPSGNTIYF	TGTGCCAGCAGCTCTTCTCCCTCTGGAAACACCATATATTTT
TRBD1	TRBV27	NA	TRBJ1-2	CASSYRGPYGYTF	TGTGCCAGCAGTTACAGGGGGCCCTATGGCTACACCTTC
TRBD1	TRBV15	NA	TRBJ1-2	CATSRTGEVVYGYTF	TGTGCCACCAGCAGAACAGGGGAAGTTGTCTATGGCTACACCTTC
NA	TRBV5-1	NA	TRBJ2-1	CASSASGAGLSYNEQFF	TGCGCCAGCAGCGCCTCTGGCGCAGGTCTCTCCTACAATGAGCAGTTCTTC
TRBD2	TRBV4-2	NA	TRBJ2-7	CASSPRGGAYEQYF	TGTGCCAGCAGCCCTCGGGGGGGGGCCTACGAGCAGTACTTC
TRBD1	TRBV7-9	NA	TRBJ2-1	CASSFSDRVPPRQFF	TGTGCCAGCAGCTTTTCGGACAGGGTACCACCAAGGCAGTTCTTC
TRBD1	TRBV7-2	NA	TRBJ1-4	CASSLQGGWVEKLFF	TGTGCCAGCAGCCTACAAGGGGGCTGGGTTGAAAAACTGTTTTTT
NA	TRBV5-4	NA	TRBJ1-3	CASSLDGGAGNTIYF	TGTGCCAGCAGCTTGGATGGCGGCGCTGGAAACACCATATATTTT
TRBD1	TRBV6-5	NA	TRBJ1-6	CASSPGQNSPLHF	TGTGCCAGCAGTCCGGGACAGAATTCACCCCTCCACTTT
NA	TRBV29-1	NA	TRBJ1-3	CSVEAPGVSRSGNTIYF	TGCAGCGTTGAAGCCCCCGGGGTATCCCGCTCTGGAAACACCATATATTTT
NA	TRBV13	NA	TRBJ2-7	CASSPRDTLSGLQYF	TGTGCCAGCAGCCCCCGGGACACCCTATCGGGGTTGCAGTACTTC
NA	TRBV5-1	NA	TRBJ1-4	CASRGGVATNEKLFF	TGCGCCAGCAGGGGAGGGGTAGCAACTAATGAAAAACTGTTTTTT
TRBD2	TRBV10-3	NA	TRBJ2-1	CAIRVNQAGASNEQFF	TGTGCCATCAGAGTGAATCAGGCGGGAGCGAGTAATGAGCAGTTCTTC
TRBD2	TRBV10-3	NA	TRBJ2-7	CAISKTGTSGGLGETVDYEQYF	TGTGCCATCAGTAAAACCGGGACTAGCGGGGGGCTGGGTGAAACAGTTGACTACGAGCAGTACTTC
NA	TRBV10-3	NA	TRBJ2-2	CAIRSRATNTGELFF	TGTGCCATCAGGTCTCGCGCTACGAACACCGGGGAGCTGTTTTTT
TRBD1	TRBV11-2	once	TRBJ1-2	CASRDRGFNYGYTF	TGTGCCAGCAGAGACAGGGGGTTTAACTATGGCTACACCTTC
TRBD1	TRBV7-9	NA	TRBJ2-7	CASSPYVGQFYEQYF	TGTGCCAGCAGCCCTTACGTGGGACAGTTCTACGAGCAGTACTTC
TRBD1	TRBV2	NA	TRBJ1-1	CASSVNSWTGRTEAFF	TGTGCCAGCAGTGTCAATTCTTGGACAGGGAGAACTGAAGCTTTCTTT
NA	TRBV5-1	NA	TRBJ2-1	CASSLGGGSDEQFF	TGCGCCAGCAGCTTGGGTGGGGGGTCAGATGAGCAGTTCTTC